This entry describes one T cell receptor beta chain. This study enrolled people aged 18 to 89 from roughly 24 US geographic areas. Participants' own reports of clinical history determined their cohort assignment. Deletions cut 5 bases from V and 0 bases from J, with 11 bases between. CDR3 length: 15 residues. CDR1 is MNHEY and CDR2 is SVGAGI in the germline V gene. Clones were read by immunoSEQ multiplex PCR, and TCRdb kept only the in-frame ones, dropping some. The sample yields 300,000 to 350,000 clones, over 75% seen once. These data belong to a study of blood T cell repertoires in COVID-19. Study information: The United States, Italy and Spain supplied acute and convalescent COVID-19 samples.

The clonotype was recovered from a young man who had recovered from COVID-19. V usage is TRBV6-5 and J usage is TRBJ1-3; D perhaps matches TRBD1 (6 bases). Sequencing was done on a sample of PBMCs or T cells enriched from blood (not recorded which). CDR3 DNA sequence: TGTGCCAGCAGTACAGGGTCCAGCTCTGGAAACACCATATATTTT. As protein: CASSTGSSSGNTIYF.